The clone carrying this T cell receptor beta chain was detected only a few times. CDR3 length: 14 residues. Germline lookup yields CDR1 SGHRS and CDR2 YFSETQ. With 2 bases removed from V and 2 bases from J, the gap between germline ends came to 10 bases. Expressed TCRB transcripts were sequenced because the entire RNA isolate underwent reverse transcription. Repertoires were generated with immunoSEQ multiplex PCR, while TCRdb's copy carries only in-frame clones and drops some. Of about 340,000 clones in the sample, less than 10% were seen once. The source of the sample is a study of beta chain features in type 1 diabetes. Looking at the study overall: On cell yields, gender and age, patients and healthy donors were similar.

The authors took one heparinised blood draw, averaging about 120 mL, from each donor. Stem cell-like memory, regulatory, central memory and naive CD4+ cells were sorted via CD45RO/CCR7/CD25/CD127/CD95/CD27. The receptor comes from a woman aged 18 to 35 in good health. The gene calls are TRBV5-1 and TRBJ2-5; D is possibly TRBD2 (5 bases). The sample consisted of central memory CD4+ T cells from blood. CDR3 in amino acids: CASSFHGEQETQYF. CDR3 DNA: TGCGCCAGCAGCTTTCATGGGGAGCAAGAGACCCAGTACTTC.